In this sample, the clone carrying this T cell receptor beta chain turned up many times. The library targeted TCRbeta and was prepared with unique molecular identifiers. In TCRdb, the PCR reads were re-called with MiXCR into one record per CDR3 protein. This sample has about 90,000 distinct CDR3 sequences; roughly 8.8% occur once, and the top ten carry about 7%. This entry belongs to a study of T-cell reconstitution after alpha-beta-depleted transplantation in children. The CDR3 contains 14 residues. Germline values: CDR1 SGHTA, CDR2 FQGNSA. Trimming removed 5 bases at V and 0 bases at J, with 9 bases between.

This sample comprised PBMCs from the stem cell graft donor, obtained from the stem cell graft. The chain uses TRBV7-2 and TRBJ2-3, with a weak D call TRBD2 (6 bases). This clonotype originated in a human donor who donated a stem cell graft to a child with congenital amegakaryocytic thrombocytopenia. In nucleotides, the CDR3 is TGTGCCAGCAGCCCGACTAGTAGCACAGATACGCAGTATTTT. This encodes CASSPTSSTDTQYF.